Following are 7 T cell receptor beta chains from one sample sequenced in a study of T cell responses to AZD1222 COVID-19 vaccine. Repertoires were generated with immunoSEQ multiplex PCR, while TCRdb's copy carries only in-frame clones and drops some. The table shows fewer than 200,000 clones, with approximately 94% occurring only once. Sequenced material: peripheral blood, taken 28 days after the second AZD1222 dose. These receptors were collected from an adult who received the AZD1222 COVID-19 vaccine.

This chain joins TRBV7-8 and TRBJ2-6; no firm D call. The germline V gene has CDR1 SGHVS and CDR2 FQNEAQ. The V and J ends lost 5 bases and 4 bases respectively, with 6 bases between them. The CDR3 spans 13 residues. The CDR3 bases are TGTGCCAGCAGCCGCAGGGGGGCCAACGTCCTGACTTTC. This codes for CASSRRGANVLTF.

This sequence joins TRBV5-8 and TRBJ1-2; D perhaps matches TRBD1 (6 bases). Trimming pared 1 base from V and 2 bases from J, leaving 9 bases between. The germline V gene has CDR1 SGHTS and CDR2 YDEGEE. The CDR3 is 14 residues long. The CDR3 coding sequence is TGTGCCAGCAGCTTGTCTACAGGGAACTATGGCTACACCTTC. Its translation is CASSLSTGNYGYTF. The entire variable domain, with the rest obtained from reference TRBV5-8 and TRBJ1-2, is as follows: EAGVTQSPTHLIKTRGQQATLRCSPISGHTSVYWYQQALGLGLQFLLWYDEGEERNRGNFPPRFSGRQFPNYSSELNVNALELEDSALYLCASSLSTGNYGYTFGSGTRLTVV.

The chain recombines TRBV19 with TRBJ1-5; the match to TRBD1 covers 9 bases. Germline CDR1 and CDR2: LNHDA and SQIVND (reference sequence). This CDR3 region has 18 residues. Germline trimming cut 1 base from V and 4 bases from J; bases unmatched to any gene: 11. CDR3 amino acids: CASSIGILSTGGNQPQHF. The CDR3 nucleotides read TGTGCCAGTAGTATAGGAATCTTGTCGACAGGGGGAAATCAGCCCCAGCATTTT.

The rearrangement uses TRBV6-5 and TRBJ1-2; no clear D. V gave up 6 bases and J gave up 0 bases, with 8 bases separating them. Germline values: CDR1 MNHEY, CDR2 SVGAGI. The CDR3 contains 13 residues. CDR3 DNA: TGTGCCAGCAGAACAGACTCTAACTATGGCTACACCTTC. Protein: CASRTDSNYGYTF.

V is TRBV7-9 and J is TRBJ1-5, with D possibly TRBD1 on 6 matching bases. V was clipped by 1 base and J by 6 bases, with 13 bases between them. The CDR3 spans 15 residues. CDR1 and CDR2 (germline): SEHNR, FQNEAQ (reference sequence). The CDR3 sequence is CASSLDWGGGQPQHF. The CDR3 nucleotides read TGTGCCAGCAGCTTAGATTGGGGAGGGGGTCAGCCCCAGCATTTT.

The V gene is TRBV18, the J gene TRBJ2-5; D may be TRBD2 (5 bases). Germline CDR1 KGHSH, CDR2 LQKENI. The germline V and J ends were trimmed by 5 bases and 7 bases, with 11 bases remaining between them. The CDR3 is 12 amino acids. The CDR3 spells CASSEDRGTQYF. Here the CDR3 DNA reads TGTGCCAGCTCAGAAGACCGGGGGACCCAGTACTTC.

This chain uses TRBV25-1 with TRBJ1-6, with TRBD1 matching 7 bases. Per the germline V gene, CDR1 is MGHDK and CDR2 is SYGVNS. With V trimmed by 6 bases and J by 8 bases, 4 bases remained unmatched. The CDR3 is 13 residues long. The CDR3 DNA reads TGTGCCAGCAGCGGACAGGACGATTCACCCCTCCACTTT. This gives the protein CASSGQDDSPLHF.